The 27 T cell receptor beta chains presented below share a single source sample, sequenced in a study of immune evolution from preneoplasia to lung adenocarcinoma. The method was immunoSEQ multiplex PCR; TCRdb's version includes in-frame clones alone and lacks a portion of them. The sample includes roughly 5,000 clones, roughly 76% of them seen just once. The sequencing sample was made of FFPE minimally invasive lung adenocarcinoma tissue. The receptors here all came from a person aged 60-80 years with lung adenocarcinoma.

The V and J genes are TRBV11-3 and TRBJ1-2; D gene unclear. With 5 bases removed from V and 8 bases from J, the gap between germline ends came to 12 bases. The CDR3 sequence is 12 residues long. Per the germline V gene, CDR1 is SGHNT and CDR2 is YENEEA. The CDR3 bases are TGTGCCAGCAGCCCCCGGACGGGGGGCTACACCTTC. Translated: CASSPRTGGYTF.

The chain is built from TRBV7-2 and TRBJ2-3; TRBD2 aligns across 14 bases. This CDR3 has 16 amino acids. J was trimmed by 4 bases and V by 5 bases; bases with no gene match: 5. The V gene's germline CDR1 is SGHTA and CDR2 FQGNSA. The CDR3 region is CASSQTSGGGADTQYF. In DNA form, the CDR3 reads TGTGCCAGCAGCCAGACTAGCGGGGGGGGTGCAGATACGCAGTATTTT.

CDR3 bases: TGTGCCAGCAGCGCACTAGCGGGGGGGTACCAAGAGACCCAGTACTTC. It yields the protein CASSALAGGYQETQYF. The gene calls are TRBV9 and TRBJ2-5; TRBD2 matches at 13 bases. Germline V lookup: CDR1 SGDLS, CDR2 YYNGEE. V shed 3 bases, J shed 0 bases, and the junction held 2 bases outside the gene matches. The CDR3 has 16 residues.

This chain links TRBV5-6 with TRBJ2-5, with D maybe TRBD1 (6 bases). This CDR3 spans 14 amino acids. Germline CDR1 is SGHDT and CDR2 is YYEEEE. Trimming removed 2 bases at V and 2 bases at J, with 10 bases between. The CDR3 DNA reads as TGTGCCAGCAGCTTATGGACAGCGCAAGAGACCCAGTACTTC. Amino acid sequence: CASSLWTAQETQYF. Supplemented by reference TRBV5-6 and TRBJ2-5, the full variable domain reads DAGVTQSPTHLIKTRGQQVTLRCSPKSGHDTVSWYQQALGQGPQFIFQYYEEEERQRGNFPDRFSGHQFPNYSSELNVNALLLGDSALYLCASSLWTAQETQYFGPGTRLLVL.

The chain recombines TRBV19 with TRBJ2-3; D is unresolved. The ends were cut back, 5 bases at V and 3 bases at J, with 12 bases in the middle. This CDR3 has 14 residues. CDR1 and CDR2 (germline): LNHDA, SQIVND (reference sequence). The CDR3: CASSSRRLTDTQYF. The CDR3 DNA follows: TGTGCCAGTAGTTCCCGACGGTTGACAGATACGCAGTATTTT.

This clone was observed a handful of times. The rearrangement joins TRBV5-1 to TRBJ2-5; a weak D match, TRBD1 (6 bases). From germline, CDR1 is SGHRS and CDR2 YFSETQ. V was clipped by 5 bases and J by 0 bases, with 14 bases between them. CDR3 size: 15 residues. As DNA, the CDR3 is TGCGCCAGCAGAGCCGGGACAACGGACCAAGAGACCCAGTACTTC. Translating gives CASRAGTTDQETQYF.

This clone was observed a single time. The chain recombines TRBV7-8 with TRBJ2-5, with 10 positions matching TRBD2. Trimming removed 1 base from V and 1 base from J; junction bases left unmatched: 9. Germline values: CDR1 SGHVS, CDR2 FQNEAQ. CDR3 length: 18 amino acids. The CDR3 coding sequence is TGTGCCAGCAGCTTAGTACTCCTAGCGGGGGAGGTCCAAGAGACCCAGTACTTC. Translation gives CASSLVLLAGEVQETQYF.

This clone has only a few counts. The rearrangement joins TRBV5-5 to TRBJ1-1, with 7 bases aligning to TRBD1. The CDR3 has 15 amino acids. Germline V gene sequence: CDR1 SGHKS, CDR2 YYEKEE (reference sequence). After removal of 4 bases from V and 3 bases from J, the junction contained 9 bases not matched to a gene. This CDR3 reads CASSPPQTGYTEAFF. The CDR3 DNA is TGTGCCAGCAGCCCCCCCCAGACAGGGTACACTGAAGCTTTCTTT.

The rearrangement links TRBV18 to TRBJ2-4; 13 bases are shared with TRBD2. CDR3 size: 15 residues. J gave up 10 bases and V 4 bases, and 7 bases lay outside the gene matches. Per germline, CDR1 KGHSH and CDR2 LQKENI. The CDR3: CASSLIGTSGVIQYF. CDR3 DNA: TGTGCCAGCTCACTTATTGGGACTAGCGGGGTAATTCAGTACTTC.

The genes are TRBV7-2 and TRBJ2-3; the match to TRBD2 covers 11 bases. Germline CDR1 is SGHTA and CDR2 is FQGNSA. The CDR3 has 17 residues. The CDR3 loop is CVNGTELAGGCRDTQYF. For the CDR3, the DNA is TGTGTCAACGGGACAGAGCTAGCGGGGGGTTGTAGAGATACGCAGTATTTT.

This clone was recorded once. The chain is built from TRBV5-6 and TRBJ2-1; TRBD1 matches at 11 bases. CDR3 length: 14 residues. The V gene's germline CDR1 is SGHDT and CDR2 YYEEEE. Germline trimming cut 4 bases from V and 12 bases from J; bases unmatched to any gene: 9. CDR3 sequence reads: CASSPPGDRGGQFF. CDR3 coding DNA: TGTGCCAGCAGCCCTCCTGGGGACAGGGGGGGGCAGTTCTTC. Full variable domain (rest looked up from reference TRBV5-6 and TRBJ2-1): DAGVTQSPTHLIKTRGQQVTLRCSPKSGHDTVSWYQQALGQGPQFIFQYYEEEERQRGNFPDRFSGHQFPNYSSELNVNALLLGDSALYLCASSPPGDRGGQFFGPGTRLTVL.

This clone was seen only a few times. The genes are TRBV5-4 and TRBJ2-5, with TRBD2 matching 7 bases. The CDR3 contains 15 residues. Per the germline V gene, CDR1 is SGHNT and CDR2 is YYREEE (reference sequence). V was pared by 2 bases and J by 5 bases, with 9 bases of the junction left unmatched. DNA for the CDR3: TGTGCCAGCAGCTTAGAAGCGGGGATATCTGAGACCCAGTACTTC. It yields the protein CASSLEAGISETQYF.

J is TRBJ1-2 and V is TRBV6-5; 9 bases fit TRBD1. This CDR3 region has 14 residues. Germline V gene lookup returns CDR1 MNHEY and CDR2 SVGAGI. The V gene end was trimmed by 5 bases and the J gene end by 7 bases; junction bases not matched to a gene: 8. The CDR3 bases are TGTGCCAGCAGTCCCGGGACAGGGCGGGGTGGCTACACCTTC. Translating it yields CASSPGTGRGGYTF.

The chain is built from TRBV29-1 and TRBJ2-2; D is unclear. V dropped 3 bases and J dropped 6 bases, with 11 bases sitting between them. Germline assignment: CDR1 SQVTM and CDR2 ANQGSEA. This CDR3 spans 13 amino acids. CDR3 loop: CSVDGLHPGELFF. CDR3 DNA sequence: TGCAGCGTTGATGGGCTACACCCCGGGGAGCTGTTTTTT.

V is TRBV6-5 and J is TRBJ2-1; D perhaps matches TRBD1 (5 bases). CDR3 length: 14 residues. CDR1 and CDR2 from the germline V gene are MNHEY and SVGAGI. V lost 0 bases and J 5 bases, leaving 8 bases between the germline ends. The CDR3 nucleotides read TGTGCCAGCAGTTACTCGAGACAGAACAATGAGCAGTTCTTC. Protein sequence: CASSYSRQNNEQFF.

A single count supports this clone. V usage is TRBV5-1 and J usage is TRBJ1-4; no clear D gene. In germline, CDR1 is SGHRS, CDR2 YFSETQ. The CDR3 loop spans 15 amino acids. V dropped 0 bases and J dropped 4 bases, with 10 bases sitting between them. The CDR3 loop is CASSLADGRNEKLFF. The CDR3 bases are TGCGCCAGCAGCTTGGCAGACGGACGTAATGAAAAACTGTTTTTT.

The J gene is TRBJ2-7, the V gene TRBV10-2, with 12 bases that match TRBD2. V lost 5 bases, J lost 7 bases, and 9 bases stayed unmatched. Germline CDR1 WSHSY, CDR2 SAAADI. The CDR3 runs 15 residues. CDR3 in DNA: TGCGCCAGCAGTCGGCTAGCGGGGGGGCGATTTGAGCAGTACTTC. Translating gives CASSRLAGGRFEQYF.

The CDR3 DNA reads as TGTGCCAGCAGCATCGACACAGATACGCAGTATTTT. It translates to CASSIDTDTQYF. The gene calls are TRBV5-4 and TRBJ2-3; no clear D. This CDR3 contains 12 residues. Germline V gives CDR1 SGHNT, CDR2 YYREEE (reference sequence). V gave up 4 bases and J gave up 2 bases, with 5 bases separating them.

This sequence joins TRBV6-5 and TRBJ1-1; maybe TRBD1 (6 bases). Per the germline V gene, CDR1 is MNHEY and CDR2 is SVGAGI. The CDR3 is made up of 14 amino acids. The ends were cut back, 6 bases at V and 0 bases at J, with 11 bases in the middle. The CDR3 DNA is TGTGCCAGCAGCCTACAGGGACTGAACACTGAAGCTTTCTTT. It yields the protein CASSLQGLNTEAFF.

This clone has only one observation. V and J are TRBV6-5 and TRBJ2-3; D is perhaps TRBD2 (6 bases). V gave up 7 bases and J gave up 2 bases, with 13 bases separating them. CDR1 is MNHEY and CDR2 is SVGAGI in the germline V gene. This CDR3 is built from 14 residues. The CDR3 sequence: CASKLGLHTDTQYF. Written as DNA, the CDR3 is TGTGCCAGCAAACTGGGACTGCACACAGATACGCAGTATTTT.

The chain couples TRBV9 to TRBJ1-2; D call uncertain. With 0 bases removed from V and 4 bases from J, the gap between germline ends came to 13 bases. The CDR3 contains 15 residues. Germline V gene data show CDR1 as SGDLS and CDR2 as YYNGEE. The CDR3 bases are TGTGCCAGCAGCGTAGGTCCCCTGGCTGGCTATGGCTACACCTTC. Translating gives CASSVGPLAGYGYTF.

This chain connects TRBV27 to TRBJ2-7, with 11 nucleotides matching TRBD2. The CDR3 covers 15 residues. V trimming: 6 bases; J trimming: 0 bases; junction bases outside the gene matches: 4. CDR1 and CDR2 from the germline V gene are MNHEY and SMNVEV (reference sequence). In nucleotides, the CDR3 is TGTGCCAGCAGGTCCGGGACTAGCGGCTCCTACGAGCAGTACTTC. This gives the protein CASRSGTSGSYEQYF.

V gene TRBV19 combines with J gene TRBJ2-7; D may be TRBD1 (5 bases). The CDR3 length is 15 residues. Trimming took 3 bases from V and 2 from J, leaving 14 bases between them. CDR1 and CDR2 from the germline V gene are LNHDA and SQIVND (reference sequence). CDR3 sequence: CASSIYDSPTYEQYF. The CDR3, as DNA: TGTGCCAGTAGTATTTATGACAGCCCCACCTACGAGCAGTACTTC.

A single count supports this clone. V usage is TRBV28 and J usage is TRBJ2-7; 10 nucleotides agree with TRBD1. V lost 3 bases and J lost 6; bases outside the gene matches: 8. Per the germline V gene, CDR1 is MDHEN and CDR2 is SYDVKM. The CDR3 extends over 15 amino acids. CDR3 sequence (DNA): TGTGCCAGCAGTTTGCGGGGACAGGGGCTAGGCGAGCAGTACTTC. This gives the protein CASSLRGQGLGEQYF.

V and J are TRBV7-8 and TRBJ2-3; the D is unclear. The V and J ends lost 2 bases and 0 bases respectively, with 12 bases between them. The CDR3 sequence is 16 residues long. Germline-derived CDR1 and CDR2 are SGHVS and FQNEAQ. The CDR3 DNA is TGTGCCAGCAGCTTACAACTGAGACCTAGCACAGATACGCAGTATTTT. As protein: CASSLQLRPSTDTQYF.

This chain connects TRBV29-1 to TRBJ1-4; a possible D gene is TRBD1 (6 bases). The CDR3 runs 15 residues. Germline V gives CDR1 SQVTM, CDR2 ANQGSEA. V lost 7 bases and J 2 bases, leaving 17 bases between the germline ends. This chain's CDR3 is CSARLGGSTNEKLFF. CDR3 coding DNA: TGCAGCGCACGGCTAGGGGGGTCGACTAATGAAAAACTGTTTTTT.

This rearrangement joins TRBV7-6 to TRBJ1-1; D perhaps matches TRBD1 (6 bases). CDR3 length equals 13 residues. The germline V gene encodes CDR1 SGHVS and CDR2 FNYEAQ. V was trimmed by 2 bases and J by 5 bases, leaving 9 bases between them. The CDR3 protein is CASSLSGDTEAFF. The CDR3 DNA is TGTGCCAGCAGCTTATCAGGGGATACTGAAGCTTTCTTT.